Following are 31 T cell receptor beta chains from one sample sequenced in a study of blood T cells in healthy people across ages. Combining a sample-barcoded 5' primer with a J-beta primer mix, a second PCR ran for about 6 to 12 cycles. TCRdb reanalysed the 5' RACE reads using MiXCR and keeps one entry per CDR3 protein. Of roughly 700,000 distinct CDR3 sequences detected, more than 20% appear once; the ten largest clones hold 9.4%. This sample also belongs to another study, concerning T cells of mothers and their children.

The sample comprised blood. The receptors here all came from a boy aged 5-17 years in good health.

The CDR3 coding sequence is TGTGCCAGCAGCCAATCGAATCTTCATAGCTATGGCTACACCTTC. This codes for CASSQSNLHSYGYTF. The chain joins TRBV3-1 to TRBJ1-2; D remains unclear. Looked up from germline, CDR1 is LGHDT and CDR2 is YNNKEL (reference sequence). With 2 bases removed from V and 4 bases from J, the gap between germline ends came to 14 bases. The CDR3 sequence is 15 residues long.

This clonotype has only a few counts. The V call is TRBV2, the J call TRBJ2-5; the match to TRBD2 covers 9 bases. The V gene end was trimmed by 4 bases and the J gene end by 5 bases; junction bases not matched to a gene: 8. Looked up from germline, CDR1 is SNHLY and CDR2 is FYNNEI. The CDR3 is made up of 15 amino acids. The CDR3: CASSASGAPSETQYF. The DNA of the CDR3 is TGTGCCAGCAGTGCTAGCGGGGCGCCCTCGGAGACCCAGTACTTC.

This rearrangement joins TRBV6-6 to TRBJ2-1; a possible D gene is TRBD2 (6 bases). The CDR3 covers 13 residues. V lost 2 bases to trimming and J lost 7 bases, with 9 bases between them. From germline, CDR1 is MNHNY and CDR2 SVGAGI (reference sequence). CDR3 bases: TGTGCCAGCAGTTACGGGGGGACGAATGAGCAGTTCTTC. As protein: CASSYGGTNEQFF.

This clonotype was seen a few times. This chain joins TRBV7-2 and TRBJ2-1; 12 positions match TRBD2. Unmatched junction bases numbered 10, after V lost 0 bases and J lost 7 bases. This CDR3 is built from 18 residues. CDR1 and CDR2 from the germline V gene are SGHTA and FQGNSA. CDR3 nucleotide sequence: TGTGCCAGCAGCTTAGCCGGTGGGGGACTAGCGGGTCAAAATGAGCAGTTCTTC. As protein: CASSLAGGGLAGQNEQFF. The full variable domain, in which reference TRBV7-2 and TRBJ2-1 provide the parts outside the CDR3, is GAGVSQSPSNKVTEKGKDVELRCDPISGHTALYWYRQSLGQGLEFLIYFQGNSAPDKSGLPSDRFSAERTGGSVSTLTIQRTQQEDSAVYLCASSLAGGGLAGQNEQFFGPGTRLTVL.

This clonotype was recorded a few times. The V and J genes are TRBV5-1 and TRBJ2-7; D may be TRBD1 or TRBD2 (5 bases each). This CDR3 has 14 residues. V dropped 2 bases and J dropped 0 bases, with 9 bases sitting between them. Germline CDR1 SGHRS, CDR2 YFSETQ. CDR3 DNA sequence: TGCGCCAGCAGCTTCGGGACGCGCTCCTACGAGCAGTACTTC. This gives the protein CASSFGTRSYEQYF.

V usage is TRBV28 and J usage is TRBJ2-3, with 11 positions matching TRBD1. The germline V gene encodes CDR1 MDHEN and CDR2 SYDVKM. The V and J ends lost 2 bases and 2 bases, in that order; junction bases with no gene match: 12. The CDR3 is 19 amino acids. CDR3 DNA: TGTGCCAGCAGTTTAGGGACAGGGGGAGACGGAACTCCCACAGATACGCAGTATTTT. It translates to CASSLGTGGDGTPTDTQYF.

This clonotype was seen a handful of times. The gene calls are TRBV12-3 or TRBV12-4 and TRBJ2-4; 7 bases are shared with TRBD1. V trimming: 7 bases; J trimming: 1 base; junction bases outside the gene matches: 7. The CDR3 is made up of 15 amino acids. The CDR3 sequence is CASTTSQGAKNIQYF. The DNA for the CDR3 is TGTGCCAGCACAACGTCACAGGGGGCCAAAAACATTCAGTACTTC.

Only a few counts were recorded for this clonotype. This rearrangement joins TRBV21-1 to TRBJ2-5; the tabulated D call, TRBD1, remains unverified against the DNA. Near its end, the DNA agrees better with TRBJ2-7, so the J call may be wrong. TRBV21-1 represents a pseudogene. The length of the CDR3 is 16 residues. CDR3 sequence reads: CASSAPGTDKSYEQYF. The CDR3 DNA is TGTGCCAGCAGCGCCCCTGGGACAGATAAATCTTACGAGCAGTACTTC.

The rearrangement links TRBV7-2 to TRBJ2-5; 9 positions match TRBD2. The DNA end favors TRBJ2-1, so the J call may be wrong. From germline, CDR1 is SGHTA and CDR2 FQGNSA. CDR3 length: 17 amino acids. The CDR3: CASSLARLAGTYNEQFF. CDR3 bases: TGTGCCAGCAGCTTAGCGCGCCTAGCGGGAACCTACAATGAGCAGTTCTTC.

The chain combines TRBV15 with TRBJ2-1; 14 bases line up with TRBD2. The better agreement between TRBJ2-7 and the DNA end casts doubt on the J call. The CDR3 is 15 amino acids. In germline, CDR1 is LNHNV, CDR2 YYDKDF (reference sequence). The CDR3 bases are TGTGCCACGAAGGAGGGACTAGCGGGAGCCTACGAGCAGTACTTC. It specifies CATKEGLAGAYEQYF.

V usage is TRBV12-3 or TRBV12-4 and J usage is TRBJ1-2, with 8 bases identical to TRBD1. V was clipped by 7 bases and J by 8 bases; unmatched bases: 6. This CDR3 is built from 12 residues. CDR3 sequence (DNA): TGTGCCAGCACGCGGGACAGGCGCGGCTACACCTTC. It specifies CASTRDRRGYTF.

This clonotype was detected only a few times. The chain combines TRBV6-2 or TRBV6-3 with TRBJ2-5; D uncertain. The germline CDR1 and CDR2 sequences are MNHEY and SVGEGT. This CDR3 comprises 18 residues. V gave up 4 bases and J gave up 0 bases, with 21 bases separating them. CDR3 protein: CASSFNLPGRHNQETQYF. The DNA for the CDR3 is TGTGCCAGCAGTTTCAACCTGCCTGGACGCCATAACCAAGAGACCCAGTACTTC.

CDR3 sequence: CASSPLGLAGGGTDTQYF. The CDR3 nucleotides read TGTGCCAGCAGCCCGCTGGGACTAGCGGGAGGAGGGACAGATACGCAGTATTTT. The V gene is TRBV7-2, the J gene TRBJ2-3; 15 nucleotides align to TRBD2. The CDR3 is 18 amino acids. Germline-derived CDR1 and CDR2 are SGHTA and FQGNSA. The ends lost 5 bases at V and 3 bases at J; junction bases unmatched: 9.

Only a few counts were recorded for this clonotype. V gene TRBV29-1 combines with J gene TRBJ2-1; TRBD1 matches 9 bases. The CDR3 loop spans 16 amino acids. V lost 3 bases, J lost 7 bases, and 13 bases stayed unmatched. In germline, CDR1 is SQVTM, CDR2 ANQGSEA. The DNA of the CDR3 is TGCAGCGTTGAGGCTCCGGGACAGGGTCAGGAGAATGAGCAGTTCTTC. It yields the protein CSVEAPGQGQENEQFF.

This clonotype was seen a few times. The chain is built from TRBV29-1 and TRBJ2-5, with 9 bases fitting TRBD2. Germline V CDR1 and CDR2: SQVTM, ANQGSEA. With 4 bases clipped from V and 0 bases from J, the junction kept 3 bases outside the gene matches. This CDR3 comprises 14 residues. CDR3 bases: TGCAGCGTTGGGCTAGCGGGGTACCAAGAGACCCAGTACTTC. This encodes CSVGLAGYQETQYF.

This clonotype was counted between two and nine times. The chain combines TRBV12-3 or TRBV12-4 with TRBJ2-6; possibly TRBD1 for D (6 bases). CDR3 length: 14 amino acids. Trimming removed 7 bases from V and 0 bases from J, with 7 bases in between. This chain's CDR3 is CASKDSSGANVLTF. The CDR3 region has the DNA TGTGCCAGCAAGGACAGCTCTGGGGCCAACGTCCTGACTTTC.

This clonotype has only a few counts. The chain is built from TRBV4-2 and TRBJ2-5; TRBD2 is a possible D gene (5 bases). Trimming removed 0 bases at V and 3 bases at J, with 20 bases between. The CDR3 runs 18 residues. CDR1 and CDR2 from the germline V gene are LGHNA and YNFKEQ. CDR3 amino acids: CASSQDLALRGGKETQYF. The CDR3 DNA sequence: TGTGCCAGCAGCCAAGATCTCGCGCTCCGCGGAGGTAAAGAGACCCAGTACTTC.

Here the CDR3 reads CASYAGQGRYEQYF. The CDR3 nucleotides read TGCGCCAGCTACGCGGGACAGGGTCGGTACGAGCAGTACTTC. J is TRBJ2-7 and V is TRBV5-1; 9 positions agree with TRBD1. The CDR3 runs 14 residues. The trim removed 7 bases at V and 4 bases at J, leaving 9 bases unmatched. Per the germline V gene, CDR1 is SGHRS and CDR2 is YFSETQ.

This clonotype was counted a few times. The chain is built from TRBV29-1 and TRBJ2-3, with 7 bases that match TRBD1. Germline loops: CDR1 SQVTM, CDR2 ANQGSEA. The CDR3 extends over 16 amino acids. The J segment lost 2 bases and the V segment lost 4 bases, leaving 12 bases of the junction unmatched. The CDR3 is CSVVDGWDRVTDTQYF. For the CDR3, the DNA is TGCAGCGTTGTTGATGGATGGGACAGAGTCACAGATACGCAGTATTTT.

This clonotype has a handful of counts. The chain couples TRBV11-2 to TRBJ1-2; D not certain. This CDR3 has 14 residues. Germline CDR1 is SGHAT and CDR2 is FQNNGV. V shed 0 bases and J shed 5 bases, with 10 bases lying between them. As DNA, the CDR3 is TGTGCCAGCAGCTTAGACTCTTCACGTTATGGCTACACCTTC. Translating gives CASSLDSSRYGYTF.

V is TRBV4-3 and J is TRBJ2-5; D not resolved. V lost 3 bases and J 5 bases, leaving 10 bases between the germline ends. The length of the CDR3 is 13 residues. Germline values: CDR1 LGHNA, CDR2 YSLEER. Here the CDR3 reads CASSHGNLETQYF. The CDR3, as DNA: TGCGCCAGCAGCCATGGGAACCTCGAGACCCAGTACTTC.

The chain is built from TRBV15 and TRBJ2-5, with 9 nucleotides matching TRBD2. CDR1 and CDR2 (germline): LNHNV, YYDKDF (reference sequence). The CDR3 loop spans 15 amino acids. V was clipped by 5 bases and J by 4 bases; unmatched bases: 8. This CDR3 reads CATSRVAGVTETQYF. The CDR3 bases are TGTGCCACCAGCCGAGTAGCGGGAGTGACAGAGACCCAGTACTTC.

This clonotype was recorded many times. The V call is TRBV7-2, the J call TRBJ2-7, with D possibly TRBD1 on 6 matching bases. Germline loops: CDR1 SGHTA, CDR2 FQGNSA. The CDR3 is made up of 14 amino acids. V was pared by 1 base and J by 0 bases, with 7 bases between. The CDR3 here is CASSLEQGSYEQYF. Here the CDR3 DNA reads TGTGCCAGCAGCTTAGAACAGGGCTCCTACGAGCAGTACTTC.

This clonotype came up a few times. The rearrangement joins TRBV20-1 to TRBJ2-3, with 10 bases aligning to TRBD1. V was clipped by 4 bases and J by 3 bases; unmatched bases: 4. The CDR3 is 14 residues long. The germline gives CDR1 DFQATT, CDR2 SNEGSKA (reference sequence). The CDR3 protein is CSAMMGQGTDTQYF. DNA of the CDR3: TGCAGTGCTATGATGGGACAGGGGACAGATACGCAGTATTTT.

A single count supports this clonotype. The V call is TRBV10-3, the J call TRBJ2-5; possible D gene TRBD2, 6 bases. Trimming left V 0 bases short and J 5 bases short, with 10 bases between. The CDR3 sequence is 14 residues long. Germline CDR1 ENHRY, CDR2 SYGVKD. The CDR3 loop is CAISESTSSETQYF. The CDR3 DNA is TGTGCCATCAGTGAGTCAACTAGCAGCGAGACCCAGTACTTC.

A remark on this clonotype: A much larger clone differs from this one at a single base, so this may be a read error. V is TRBV12-3 or TRBV12-4 and J is TRBJ2-3, with 12 bases fitting TRBD2. The CDR3 sequence is 14 residues long. CDR3 bases: TGTGCCAGCAGGCCACTAGCGGGGGGAGATACGCGGTATTTT. Translating gives CASRPLAGGDTRYF.

In its sample, this clonotype ranks as medium-sized (0.01 to 0.1%). The V gene is TRBV20-1, the J gene TRBJ2-1, with TRBD2 identical over 10 bases. The CDR3 loop spans 14 amino acids. Trimming cost V 4 bases and J 8 bases; bases outside gene matches: 8. The V gene's germline CDR1 is DFQATT and CDR2 SNEGSKA (reference sequence). The DNA for the CDR3 is TGCAGTGCTATAGCGGGGGGACAAATATATGAGCAGTTCTTC. Protein product: CSAIAGGQIYEQFF.

The sample holds a few counts of this clonotype. This rearrangement joins TRBV3-1 to TRBJ2-5, with 8 bases identical to TRBD1. V dropped 6 bases and J dropped 5; count of bases not matched to a gene: 11. Germline loops: CDR1 LGHDT, CDR2 YNNKEL (reference sequence). The CDR3 has 15 amino acids. This CDR3 reads CASRRETGVWETQYF. Written as DNA, the CDR3 is TGTGCCAGCAGACGGGAGACAGGGGTTTGGGAGACCCAGTACTTC.

The chain recombines TRBV7-9 with TRBJ1-3; a weak D match, TRBD1 (5 bases). The CDR3 totals 15 residues. CDR1 and CDR2 (germline): SEHNR, FQNEAQ (reference sequence). Between the trimmed V and J ends, which lost 4 bases and 0 bases, there was a span of 10 bases. The CDR3 spells CASSSGGPSGNTIYF. The CDR3 DNA reads TGTGCCAGCAGCTCCGGGGGACCCTCTGGAAACACCATATATTTT.

At least ten counts were recorded for this clonotype. The V and J genes are TRBV5-1 and TRBJ2-6, with unresolved D. V lost 4 bases to trimming and J lost 0 bases, with 8 bases between them. The CDR3 is 15 amino acids. Looked up from germline, CDR1 is SGHRS and CDR2 is YFSETQ. The CDR3 DNA reads TGCGCCAGCAGCCCCGGGTCCTCTGGGGCCAACGTCCTGACTTTC. Residues: CASSPGSSGANVLTF.

This clonotype was counted between two and nine times. The chain joins TRBV5-1 to TRBJ2-3; D may be TRBD1 (6 bases). V was clipped by 0 bases and J by 11 bases, with 16 bases between them. There are 14 residues in the CDR3. Germline V lookup: CDR1 SGHRS, CDR2 YFSETQ. The CDR3 nucleotides are TGCGCCAGCAGCTTGGAGGGGGAGATGGTCAGGCAGTATTTT. Translation: CASSLEGEMVRQYF.